The present T cell receptor (beta chain) was sequenced within a study of radiotherapy plus CTLA-4 blockade in lung cancer. Across the whole study: Objective responses were observed in 15% to 20% of patients, and disease control was achieved by roughly 29%.

This clone occurred once. Its antigen is as yet unknown. V shed 2 bases and J 5 bases; nucleotides not matched to a gene: 6. Germline CDR1 MNHEY, CDR2 SVGAGI. The CDR3 is made up of 15 amino acids. Profiling relied on immunoSEQ multiplex PCR, and the TCRdb table lists in-frame clones only, not all of them. Among roughly 44,000 clones listed, roughly 76% were seen once. Overall study findings and caveats: Researchers report tumor-derived TCR clones expanding in blood after radiotherapy plus ipilimumab. The best prediction of response reportedly came from early blood T cell clone dynamics, with interferon-beta.

Ipilimumab-mediated CTLA-4 blockade plus focal radiation was given to patients having chemo-refractory metastatic non-small-cell lung cancer. The gene calls are TRBV6-5 and TRBJ1-2; TRBD1 matches 9 bases. The sample was peripheral blood, taken from a patient treated with radiotherapy plus ipilimumab. This sequence originates from a human donor with non-small cell lung cancer who had stable disease on radiotherapy plus ipilimumab. The CDR3 region is CASSYGDRVGYGYTF. DNA for the CDR3: TGTGCCAGCAGTTACGGGGACAGGGTGGGATATGGCTACACCTTC.